The T cell receptor (beta chain) described here comes from a study of blood T cell repertoires in COVID-19. Measured with immunoSEQ multiplex PCR; TCRdb has only the in-frame clones, and not every one. In the table there are about 40,000 clones, around 83% of which are singletons. The germline V gene has CDR1 MGHRA and CDR2 YSYEKL. V lost 0 bases to trimming and J lost 1 base; unmatched junction nucleotides: 5. There are 16 residues in the CDR3. The clonotype was recovered from a man aged 50 to 60 in a cohort sampled during active COVID-19. Input material: peripheral blood. This chain links TRBV4-1 with TRBJ2-7, with TRBD2 matching over 8 bases. DNA of the CDR3: TGCGCCAGCAGCCAAGATACAGCGGGGGCTTCCTACGAGCAGTACTTC. Its protein is CASSQDTAGASYEQYF.